This TCR beta chain was captured in a study of PD-L1 blockade in urothelial cancer listed by TCRdb under 2017. Study-level background: All patients started therapy in the mid-2010s and received atezolizumab 1,200 mg intravenously every 3 weeks. Tumors from two patients failed quality control and three patients lacked available tumor, so five were excluded from tumor TCR analyses. Eight to ten patients achieved durable clinical benefit and fewer than 25 did not. Somatic, immune and clinical correlates of response to PD-L1 blockade with atezolizumab in urothelial cancer were the focus of an exploratory multi-omic analysis. In the same patients, whole exome sequencing and RNA sequencing of pretreatment tumors were performed in addition to TCR sequencing. Pretreatment tumor samples, along with matched peripheral blood serially collected before and after atezolizumab treatment, were subjected to TCR sequencing. Patients had an ECOG performance status of 0 or 1 and had received between 0 and 3 prior chemotherapy regimens. Durable clinical benefit was defined as a progression-free survival longer than 6 months, and TCR features were additionally tested against progression-free survival and overall survival. About 90% of the roughly 29 patients were identified as males with urothelial cancer of bladder origin, and a prior smoking history was reported by 18 of 29 patients. A median of roughly 1,400 T cells and 1,000 or so unique TCRs was obtained from tumor samples, and a median clonality of about 0.096 and a median T cell proportion of roughly 0.097 were observed. Pretreatment blood TCR-seq was available for about 27 patients, at least one posttreatment blood collection was obtained for roughly 24 patients, and tumor TCR-seq was available for roughly 24 patients.

Each PCR received spiked-in synthetic TCR analog templates so that absolute template abundance could be estimated from read counts. For FFPE tumors, housekeeping genes were amplified and quantified to estimate usable DNA and compute T cell fraction. The immunoSEQ assay was used to amplify TCRbeta CDR3 regions from genomic DNA with bias-controlled V and J gene primers. Sequencing of rearranged TCRbeta segments was performed at approximately 20X coverage. Processing in the source paper ran as follows. Sequencing errors were corrected by clustering and CDR3s were annotated against IMGT to assign V, D and J genes. Only productive TCRbeta rearrangements were used in downstream analyses, excluding out-of-frame or stop-codon sequences. To compute clonality, Shannon entropy was normalized by the log of the number of unique productive sequences and then subtracted from one. Fisher's exact test with Benjamini-Hochberg correction, at a threshold of adjusted p below 0.01, was used to find clones that differed between time points or between blood and tumor. This immuneACCESS table, as held by TCRdb, lists in-frame sequences with V and J called but not all clones. Of the missing ones, under half trace to an unresolved V gene in checked studies; the others have no known cause. V and J calls and clone size follow that table, whereas D and trimming were derived from the DNA. This sample gives 35,000 to 45,000 clones in total; 36% of them show up just once. Approximately 9% of the sample comes from the top ten.

What the authors observed across the whole study: The tumor samples were FFPE and were not collected immediately before treatment, and because only one sample per patient was used, heterogeneity may have been missed. A higher proportion of tumor-infiltrating T lymphocytes was found in patients with durable benefit (n of about 26, Mann-Whitney p = 0.047). Greater expansion of tumor-associated TCR clones in peripheral blood 3 weeks after the start of treatment was observed in patients with durable benefit (n of about 20, p = 0.022). Because of the small sample size (n of about 30) and the many exploratory analyses performed, the results are intended to be regarded as hypothesis-generating.

A distance of 13 bases separates the germline ends of V and J, which lose 5 bases and 0 bases respectively. CDR1 MNHGY and CDR2 SAAAGT are derived from the germline V gene. There are 16 amino acids in the CDR3, from cysteine to phenylalanine inclusive. Just the 48-base CDR3 DNA is kept, in frame starting at base 1. As concerns this clone: It has no known antigen specificity. Per-base quality was not reported, and no clone a single base away is much larger than it.

The sample's time point label, decoded: pretreatment tumor sample. The cohort comprised nearly 30 patients with locally advanced or metastatic urothelial carcinoma treated at Memorial Sloan Kettering on a trial protocol. Every piece of tumor tissue used for sequencing was obtained prior to atezolizumab dosing. The Qiagen DNeasy Blood extraction kit was used to purify genomic DNA from total PBMCs and tumor samples. Here the sequenced sample was tumor tissue, taken before atezolizumab (anti-PD-L1) treatment. The V and J segments used are TRBV6-8 and TRBJ2-2; no D gene call is confident. The sequence was obtained from a man aged 55-75 years with urothelial cancer. DNA sequence: TGTGCCAGCAGTGCCGTTTCGGCATCGAACACCGGGGAGCTGTTTTTT. It specifies CASSAVSASNTGELFF.